Listed below are T cell receptor beta chains from one sample, sequenced in a study of control samples from healthy donors and cancer patients. Assay: immunoSEQ multiplex PCR; the TCRdb copy retains only in-frame clones and omits some. The sample contains around 170,000 clones, roughly nine tenths of which appear only once. Specimen: blood. The receptors were sampled from a man in his thirties or forties in good health. CDR3s leave out the opening cysteine and the closing phenylalanine or tryptophan. Fields, in order: J gene, D gene, V gene, CDR3 protein. The D gene is left open where the match is weak.

j_gene: TRBJ2-7; d_gene: .; v_gene: TRBV19; CDR3aa: ASSIDTGPSDEQY
j_gene: TRBJ1-1; d_gene: .; v_gene: TRBV2; CDR3aa: AGRLNTEAF
j_gene: TRBJ1-5; d_gene: TRBD1; v_gene: TRBV19; CDR3aa: ASWDREKSNQPQH
j_gene: TRBJ2-1; d_gene: TRBD2; v_gene: TRBV2; CDR3aa: ASSLLADSYNEQF
j_gene: TRBJ1-2; d_gene: .; v_gene: TRBV10-3; CDR3aa: AISEGGAGYGYT
j_gene: TRBJ2-7; d_gene: .; v_gene: TRBV19; CDR3aa: ASRGPRGEQY
j_gene: TRBJ2-7; d_gene: TRBD2; v_gene: TRBV28; CDR3aa: ASSLTSGLHYGQY
j_gene: TRBJ1-3; d_gene: .; v_gene: TRBV28; CDR3aa: ASSTRSRNTIY
j_gene: TRBJ1-1; d_gene: .; v_gene: TRBV19; CDR3aa: ASSVLRAGRAF
j_gene: TRBJ1-2; d_gene: TRBD1; v_gene: TRBV19; CDR3aa: ASSQQPSGQGGYT
j_gene: TRBJ2-1; d_gene: TRBD2; v_gene: TRBV24-1; CDR3aa: ATLAGGSYNEQF
j_gene: TRBJ2-7; d_gene: TRBD1; v_gene: TRBV7-2; CDR3aa: ASSLDAGGYEQY
j_gene: TRBJ1-6; d_gene: TRBD1; v_gene: TRBV11-2; CDR3aa: ASTLTGRKNSPLH
j_gene: TRBJ2-7; d_gene: TRBD2; v_gene: TRBV18; CDR3aa: ASSPISGRAGYEQY
j_gene: TRBJ1-1; d_gene: .; v_gene: TRBV5-5; CDR3aa: ASSLSLQGRDTEAF
j_gene: TRBJ2-1; d_gene: .; v_gene: TRBV12-3/TRBV12-4; CDR3aa: ASSSASNEQF
j_gene: TRBJ1-2; d_gene: TRBD1; v_gene: TRBV5-1; CDR3aa: ASSSQGASGYT
j_gene: TRBJ2-1; d_gene: .; v_gene: TRBV6-6; CDR3aa: ASSYIYLRENEQF
j_gene: TRBJ2-1; d_gene: TRBD2; v_gene: TRBV5-1; CDR3aa: ASSLNSGRVYNEQF
j_gene: TRBJ2-7; d_gene: TRBD1; v_gene: TRBV5-1; CDR3aa: ASSLDARGQGVEQY
j_gene: TRBJ1-2; d_gene: TRBD1; v_gene: TRBV12-5; CDR3aa: ASGSQTGTVYGYT
j_gene: TRBJ1-6; d_gene: .; v_gene: TRBV7-9; CDR3aa: ASSLALGGEYSPLH
j_gene: TRBJ1-1; d_gene: TRBD1; v_gene: TRBV19; CDR3aa: ASSQGANTEAF
j_gene: TRBJ1-1; d_gene: .; v_gene: TRBV11-2; CDR3aa: ASEGLLTTEAF
j_gene: TRBJ2-3; d_gene: .; v_gene: TRBV6-1; CDR3aa: ASSPKAATDTQY
j_gene: TRBJ2-1; d_gene: TRBD2; v_gene: TRBV11-1; CDR3aa: ASSLGLAGGNEQF
j_gene: TRBJ2-1; d_gene: .; v_gene: TRBV4-1; CDR3aa: ASSQDSRQF
j_gene: TRBJ2-3; d_gene: .; v_gene: TRBV4-3; CDR3aa: ASSTQDNTDTQY